Following are 26 T cell receptor beta chains from one sample sequenced in a study of OX40 agonist ivuxolimab in advanced cancers. Libraries came from the immunoSEQ multiplex PCR assay. In TCRdb, the immuneACCESS table is reduced to in-frame sequences with V and J assigned. These tables do not hold every clone; where another copy was compared, an unresolved V gene accounts for under half, and the others remain unexplained. This sample has 73,000 or so clones in its table, and 86% of those were observed once. About 0.78% of the sample is taken by the ten largest. The sample in question was CD4+ or CD8+ T cells sorted from blood, obtained in a trial of the OX40 agonist ivuxolimab. Receptors were obtained from an adult with an advanced solid tumor such as melanoma, head and neck, liver or kidney cancer.

The chain carries TRBV20-1 and TRBJ1-2; D unresolved. In germline, CDR1 is DFQATT, CDR2 SNEGSKA (reference sequence). V lost 5 bases to trimming and J lost 0 bases, with 4 bases between them. There are 11 residues in the CDR3. The CDR3 nucleotides are TGCAGTGCTCTATCTAACTATGGCTACACCTTC. Its protein is CSALSNYGYTF.

This chain joins TRBV6-5 and TRBJ2-7; 10 nucleotides align to TRBD2. This CDR3 has 14 residues. V was pared by 5 bases and J by 0 bases, with 1 base of the junction left unmatched. Germline lookup yields CDR1 MNHEY and CDR2 SVGAGI. The CDR3 DNA follows: TGTGCCAGCAGTCCTAGCGGGAGCTCCTACGAGCAGTACTTC. It yields the protein CASSPSGSSYEQYF.

The chain is built from TRBV7-8 and TRBJ1-4; maybe TRBD1 (5 bases). CDR1 and CDR2 from the germline V gene are SGHVS and FQNEAQ. Trimming took 3 bases from V and 6 from J, leaving 14 bases between them. This CDR3 is built from 15 residues. The CDR3 here is CASSFSGTTDEKLFF. CDR3 nucleotide sequence: TGTGCCAGCAGCTTTTCCGGGACGACGGATGAAAAACTGTTTTTT.

The chain is built from TRBV30 and TRBJ2-5; TRBD1 is a possible D gene (6 bases). The J call may be mistaken, given a closer DNA end match to TRBJ2-7. This CDR3 is built from 12 residues. In germline, CDR1 is GTSNPN, CDR2 SVGIG (reference sequence). CDR3 residues: CALTGGGYEQYF. Written as DNA, the CDR3 is TGTGCCTTGACAGGAGGCGGCTACGAGCAGTACTTC.

This sequence joins TRBV5-1 and TRBJ2-3, with 9 bases fitting TRBD2. Germline lookup yields CDR1 SGHRS and CDR2 YFSETQ. The CDR3 is 18 residues long. Losses at the gene ends were 0 bases for V and 6 bases for J; bases not matched to a gene: 14. The CDR3 region is CASSLEGRLADSTDTQYF. The CDR3 nucleotides read TGCGCCAGCAGCTTGGAGGGAAGACTAGCGGACTCTACTGATACGCAGTATTTT. Full variable domain (missing parts from reference TRBV5-1 and TRBJ2-3): KAGVTQTPRYLIKTRGQQVTLSCSPISGHRSVSWYQQTPGQGLQFLFEYFSETQRNKGNFPGRFSGRQFSNSRSEMNVSTLELGDSALYLCASSLEGRLADSTDTQYFGPGTRLTVL.

This chain joins TRBV4-3 and TRBJ2-7; the D gene is possibly TRBD2 (7 bases). V shed 0 bases and J shed 7 bases, with 16 bases lying between them. The CDR3 spans 15 residues. Germline assignment: CDR1 LGHNA and CDR2 YSLEER. In nucleotides, the CDR3 is TGCGCCAGCAGCCAAGAGGTTCGGGGGGCGCGGGAGCAGTACTTC. It is translated as CASSQEVRGAREQYF.

CDR3 sequence reads: CASSQDSSTGSLRGYTF. The CDR3 nucleotides read TGTGCCAGCAGCCAAGACAGCTCTACGGGGAGTTTGCGGGGCTACACCTTC. The chain joins TRBV14 to TRBJ1-2; D call uncertain. Trimming shortened V by 0 bases and J by 8 bases, and 22 bases separated the two germline ends. The CDR3 length is 17 residues. CDR1 is SGHDN and CDR2 is FVKESK in the germline V gene.

V is TRBV19 and J is TRBJ1-3, with a possible D match to TRBD1 (5 bases). CDR3 length equals 17 residues. Germline CDR1 reads LNHDA; CDR2 reads SQIVND (reference sequence). V lost 4 bases and J lost 1, with 17 bases in between. This chain's CDR3 is CASSTSRGTLSGNTIYF. In DNA form, the CDR3 reads TGTGCCAGTAGTACTTCGAGGGGCACTCTATCTGGAAACACCATATATTTT.

The rearrangement joins TRBV5-1 to TRBJ1-2; TRBD1 matches at 9 bases. Trimming removed 5 bases from V and 3 bases from J; junction bases left unmatched: 5. Looked up from germline, CDR1 is SGHRS and CDR2 is YFSETQ. The CDR3 totals 14 residues. As DNA, the CDR3 is TGCGCCAGCAGAACGGGACAGGGTGACTATGGCTACACCTTC. Residues: CASRTGQGDYGYTF.

This chain links TRBV4-1 with TRBJ2-7; D remains unclear. V gave up 0 bases and J gave up 3 bases, with 6 bases separating them. Germline V gene data show CDR1 as MGHRA and CDR2 as YSYEKL. The CDR3 consists of 13 residues. The CDR3 loop is CASSQDPNYEQYF. CDR3 sequence (DNA): TGCGCCAGCAGCCAAGATCCCAACTACGAGCAGTACTTC.

The chain combines TRBV6-5 with TRBJ2-5; D assignment may be TRBD1 or TRBD2 (6 bases each). The ends were cut back, 2 bases at V and 5 bases at J, with 15 bases in the middle. The length of the CDR3 is 15 residues. The germline V gene has CDR1 MNHEY and CDR2 SVGAGI. The CDR3 here is CASSYAGGTGETQYF. The CDR3, as DNA: TGTGCCAGCAGTTACGCCGGGGGCACGGGGGAGACCCAGTACTTC.

The chain combines TRBV6-5 with TRBJ2-5; TRBD1 matches at 8 bases. Germline loops: CDR1 MNHEY, CDR2 SVGAGI. With V trimmed by 6 bases and J by 1 base, 7 bases remained unmatched. This CDR3 spans 15 amino acids. The CDR3: CASRPRTGPQETQYF. The CDR3 region has the DNA TGTGCCAGCAGACCCCGGACAGGGCCCCAAGAGACCCAGTACTTC.

CDR3 amino acids: CASSLKRDSYNEQFF. The CDR3 coding sequence is TGTGCCAGCAGTTTAAAGCGGGACTCCTACAATGAGCAGTTCTTC. The rearrangement links TRBV28 to TRBJ2-1; 7 nucleotides line up with TRBD2. This CDR3 has 15 amino acids. V shed 2 bases, J shed 0 bases, and the junction held 1 base outside the gene matches. Germline V gene lookup returns CDR1 MDHEN and CDR2 SYDVKM.

The chain has TRBV27 and TRBJ1-1, with no clear D. This CDR3 contains 13 residues. Germline-derived CDR1 and CDR2 are MNHEY and SMNVEV (reference sequence). The V and J ends lost 3 bases and 4 bases respectively, with 9 bases between them. CDR3 sequence: CASSFHTGTEAFF. CDR3 coding DNA: TGTGCCAGCAGTTTTCACACTGGCACTGAAGCTTTCTTT.

This sequence joins TRBV19 and TRBJ1-1; D is uncertain. The V gene's germline CDR1 is LNHDA and CDR2 SQIVND (reference sequence). The ends were cut back, 0 bases at V and 1 base at J, with 6 bases in the middle. The CDR3 spans 14 residues. The CDR3 loop reads CASSIDLANTEAFF. The CDR3 coding sequence is TGTGCCAGTAGTATAGATCTGGCGAACACTGAAGCTTTCTTT. Full variable domain (outside the CDR3, taken from reference TRBV19 and TRBJ1-1): DGGITQSPKYLFRKEGQNVTLSCEQNLNHDAMYWYRQDPGQGLRLIYYSQIVNDFQKGDIAEGYSVSREKKESFPLTVTSAQKNPTAFYLCASSIDLANTEAFFGQGTRLTVV.

The genes are TRBV19 and TRBJ1-5, with 8 bases matching TRBD1. Trimming at V came to 9 bases and at J to 11 bases, leaving 9 bases not matched to a gene. The CDR3 runs to 12 residues. The germline gives CDR1 LNHDA, CDR2 SQIVND (reference sequence). CDR3 bases: TGTGCCAGCGCGACAGGGGCCCCGGCCCAGCATTTT. It codes for CASATGAPAQHF. Drawing the rest from reference TRBV19 and TRBJ1-5, the complete variable domain is DGGITQSPKYLFRKEGQNVTLSCEQNLNHDAMYWYRQDPGQGLRLIYYSQIVNDFQKGDIAEGYSVSREKKESFPLTVTSAQKNPTAFYLCASATGAPAQHFGDGTRLSIL.

This sequence joins TRBV11-3 and TRBJ2-3; D gene unclear. Deletions cut 3 bases from V and 4 bases from J, with 11 bases between. Germline CDR1 is SGHNT and CDR2 is YENEEA. The CDR3 is 14 amino acids. The CDR3 sequence is CASSLRNGADTQYF. CDR3 coding DNA: TGTGCCAGCAGCTTGAGGAATGGGGCAGATACGCAGTATTTT.

This clone occurred once. V gene TRBV5-4 combines with J gene TRBJ2-5; D not resolved. The V gene's germline CDR1 is SGHNT and CDR2 YYREEE (reference sequence). V was shortened by 1 base and J by 1 base, with 2 bases between the two germline ends. This CDR3 spans 12 amino acids. CDR3 DNA sequence: TGTGCCAGCAGCTTGCCCCAAGAGACCCAGTACTTC. This gives the protein CASSLPQETQYF.

The V gene is TRBV25-1, the J gene TRBJ2-3; D is perhaps TRBD1 (5 bases). This CDR3 region has 17 residues. The V and J ends lost 0 bases and 1 base respectively, with 14 bases between them. Germline V gene lookup returns CDR1 MGHDK and CDR2 SYGVNS. CDR3 region: CASSEYRQGWGTDTQYF. The CDR3 DNA follows: TGTGCCAGCAGTGAATATCGGCAGGGCTGGGGCACAGATACGCAGTATTTT.

This chain uses TRBV2 with TRBJ2-1, with unresolved D. CDR1 is SNHLY, CDR2 FYNNEI, per germline. Trimming pared 2 bases from V and 5 bases from J, leaving 4 bases between. The CDR3 is 12 amino acids. This chain's CDR3 is CASSETDNEQFF. CDR3 nucleotides: TGTGCCAGCAGTGAAACAGACAATGAGCAGTTCTTC.

This clone was detected only a few times. CDR3 nucleotide sequence: TGTGCCAGCTCAAACACAGGGGGCGGTCAGCCCCAGCATTTT. It codes for CASSNTGGGQPQHF. The chain combines TRBV18 with TRBJ1-5; 9 bases line up with TRBD1. The germline CDR1 and CDR2 sequences are KGHSH and LQKENI. The V and J ends lost 5 bases and 6 bases, in that order; junction bases with no gene match: 5. The CDR3 is 14 amino acids.

J is TRBJ2-3 and V is TRBV27; D call uncertain. V lost 2 bases and J 0 bases, leaving 12 bases between the germline ends. Per the germline V gene, CDR1 is MNHEY and CDR2 is SMNVEV (reference sequence). This CDR3 contains 16 residues. The chain's CDR3 is CASSLMPYSSTDTQYF. CDR3 DNA: TGTGCCAGCAGTTTAATGCCATACTCTAGCACAGATACGCAGTATTTT.

The count of this clone is one. Written as DNA, the CDR3 is TGCGCCAGCAGCCGATTAGCGGGGGGGGGCGATGAGCAGTTCTTC. This translates into CASSRLAGGGDEQFF. V is TRBV4-3 and J is TRBJ2-1; TRBD2 matches 11 bases. The CDR3 covers 15 residues. The germline V gene encodes CDR1 LGHNA and CDR2 YSLEER. V lost 4 bases and J lost 8; bases outside the gene matches: 7.

The chain couples TRBV7-2 to TRBJ2-5; 13 nucleotides match TRBD2. This CDR3 contains 18 residues. Unmatched junction bases numbered 12, after V lost 5 bases and J lost 3 bases. The germline CDR1 and CDR2 sequences are SGHTA and FQGNSA. The DNA for the CDR3 is TGTGCCAGCAGCACACCACTAGCGGGGGGGCCTCGAAAAGAGACCCAGTACTTC. This gives the protein CASSTPLAGGPRKETQYF. The full variable domain, rest sourced from reference TRBV7-2 and TRBJ2-5, is GAGVSQSPSNKVTEKGKDVELRCDPISGHTALYWYRQSLGQGLEFLIYFQGNSAPDKSGLPSDRFSAERTGGSVSTLTIQRTQQEDSAVYLCASSTPLAGGPRKETQYFGPGTRLLVL.

Only one count was recorded for this clone. This chain connects TRBV7-2 to TRBJ1-1; TRBD1 matches at 10 bases. Germline CDR1 SGHTA, CDR2 FQGNSA. This CDR3 spans 15 amino acids. V trimming: 4 bases; J trimming: 0 bases; junction bases outside the gene matches: 2. Written as DNA, the CDR3 is TGTGCCAGCAGCTGGACAGGGGGTATGAACACTGAAGCTTTCTTT. This encodes CASSWTGGMNTEAFF.

The V and J genes are TRBV30 and TRBJ2-6; no definite D call. CDR3 length equals 15 residues. Germline V CDR1 and CDR2: GTSNPN, SVGIG (reference sequence). V lost 3 bases and J lost 0, with 9 bases in between. The CDR3 spells CAWSKKDSGANVLTF. CDR3 coding DNA: TGTGCCTGGAGCAAAAAAGACTCTGGGGCCAACGTCCTGACTTTC.